Listed below are T cell receptor beta chains from one sample, sequenced in a study of shared clonotypes between healthy human individuals. The method was immunoSEQ multiplex PCR; TCRdb's version includes in-frame clones alone and lacks a portion of them. The sample lists about 690,000 clones; around 90% were seen once. The sequenced material came from memory CD8+ T cells from PBMCs. The origin of the receptors is a man between 18 and 35 years old in good health. Some clones in this sample may be carry-over from other donors' samples. Each CDR3 is given with its conserved first and last residue. A D gene is named only where the DNA matches it firmly. Clone size, where shown, is once, few, many, or a class for clones that have expanded.

DNA,CDR3,size,D,V,J
TGTGCCAGCTCACCCGGGCCAGGGACCCAGTACTTC,CASSPGPGTQYF,.,.,TRBV18,TRBJ2-5
TGTGCCAGCAGGTCCGGGGGGGAGCAGTTCTTC,CASRSGGEQFF,.,TRBD2,TRBV27,TRBJ2-1
TGTGCCAGCAGCTCCCTTTTCCACCCGAATGAGCAGTTCTTC,CASSSLFHPNEQFF,.,.,TRBV7-9,TRBJ2-1
TGCGCCAGCAGTGACTACCTAGCGGCTGCCTACGAGCAGTACTTC,CASSDYLAAAYEQYF,.,TRBD2,TRBV10-2,TRBJ2-7
TGTGCCAGCAGTTTCTACCGATCTAGCACAGATACGCAGTATTTT,CASSFYRSSTDTQYF,once,.,TRBV27,TRBJ2-3
TGTGCCATCAGTGAGTCGGCAGAGAACACTGAAGCTTTCTTT,CAISESAENTEAFF,once,.,TRBV10-3,TRBJ1-1
TGTGCCATCAGTGAAACTGCAGCCGGCTACACCTTC,CAISETAAGYTF,.,.,TRBV10-3,TRBJ1-2
TGTGCCAGCAGCCCCCGTCTCGAGGAGACCCAGTACTTC,CASSPRLEETQYF,.,.,TRBV7-8,TRBJ2-5
TGTGCCAGCAGCTTAAACAGGGCTTCCAGGGGCTACACCTTC,CASSLNRASRGYTF,.,.,TRBV7-8,TRBJ1-2
TGTGCCAGTAGTATCGGACAGAACACTGAAGCTTTCTTT,CASSIGQNTEAFF,.,.,TRBV19,TRBJ1-1
TGTGCCAGCAGTCCCTCCAGCGGTGGGAATGAGCAGTTCTTC,CASSPSSGGNEQFF,few,.,TRBV27,TRBJ2-1
TGTGCCTGGAGTGTAAGGTCCCTCGTTCCCTACGAGCAGTACTTC,CAWSVRSLVPYEQYF,.,.,TRBV30,TRBJ2-7
TGCAGCGTTGAATCCCCAGGGGGGCACGAGCAGTACTTC,CSVESPGGHEQYF,.,.,TRBV29-1,TRBJ2-7
TGTGCCAGCAGCTTCGTCGGCACCAGATACGAGCAGTACTTC,CASSFVGTRYEQYF,.,.,TRBV5-6,TRBJ2-7
TGTGCCAGCAGTTCCTTACTCCCTAGCGGGAGGACGGAGACCCAGTACTTC,CASSSLLPSGRTETQYF,once,TRBD2,TRBV27,TRBJ2-5
TGCAGCGTTGTCGCGGGGGGAGTCGGTGGCTACACCTTC,CSVVAGGVGGYTF,.,.,TRBV29-1,TRBJ1-2
TGTGCCAGCAGCTGGGGCAGGAACTACGAGCAGTACTTC,CASSWGRNYEQYF,.,.,TRBV27,TRBJ2-7
TGTGCCAGCAAAAGGACTAGCGGGAGGGCCGTCAATGAGCAGTTCTTC,CASKRTSGRAVNEQFF,.,TRBD2,TRBV28,TRBJ2-1
TGTGCCAGTAGTACTAGCGGGGCCGGCACAGATACGCAGTATTTT,CASSTSGAGTDTQYF,.,TRBD2,TRBV19,TRBJ2-3
TGTGCCTGGAGTGGGGGGGAGGGCCTCCACACCGGGGAGCTGTTTTTT,CAWSGGEGLHTGELFF,once,TRBD2,TRBV30,TRBJ2-2
TGTGCCAGCAGCTGGACTGAGGGGCGTGAGCAGTACTTC,CASSWTEGREQYF,.,.,TRBV6-5,TRBJ2-7
TGCGCCAGCAGCCAACTTACCGGGGAGCTGTTTTTT,CASSQLTGELFF,once,.,TRBV4-1,TRBJ2-2
TGTGCCAGCAGTGGACTAGCGGGAGAAATCCACGAGCAGTACTTC,CASSGLAGEIHEQYF,.,TRBD2,TRBV7-3,TRBJ2-7
TGTGCCAGTACCGAACGGCGGGAGGTTCGCAATCAGCCCCAGCATTTT,CASTERREVRNQPQHF,.,.,TRBV19,TRBJ1-5
TGTGCCAGCAGTTTAGTAGCGGGATCCGCAGGGGCCGGGGAGCTGTTTTTT,CASSLVAGSAGAGELFF,.,TRBD2,TRBV28,TRBJ2-2
TGTGCCATCAGTGACGGACTAGCCTACGAGCAGTACTTC,CAISDGLAYEQYF,once,TRBD2,TRBV10-3,TRBJ2-7